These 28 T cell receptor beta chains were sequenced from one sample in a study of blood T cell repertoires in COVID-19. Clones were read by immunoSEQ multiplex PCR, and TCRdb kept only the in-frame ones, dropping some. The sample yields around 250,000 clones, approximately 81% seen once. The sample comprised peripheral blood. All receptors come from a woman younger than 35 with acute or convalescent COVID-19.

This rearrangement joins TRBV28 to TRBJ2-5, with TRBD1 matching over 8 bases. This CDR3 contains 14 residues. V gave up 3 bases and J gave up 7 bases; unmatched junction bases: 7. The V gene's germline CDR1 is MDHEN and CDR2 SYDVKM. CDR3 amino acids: CASSFGQGYTTQYF. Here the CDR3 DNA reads TGTGCCAGCAGTTTCGGACAGGGATATACGACCCAGTACTTC.

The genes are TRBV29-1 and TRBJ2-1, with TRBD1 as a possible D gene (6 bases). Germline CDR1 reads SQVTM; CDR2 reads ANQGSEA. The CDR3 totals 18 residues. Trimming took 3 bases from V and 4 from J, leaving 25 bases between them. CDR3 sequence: CSVEKGSPWTEQYNEQFF. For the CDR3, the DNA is TGCAGCGTTGAGAAGGGAAGTCCCTGGACAGAGCAATACAATGAGCAGTTCTTC.

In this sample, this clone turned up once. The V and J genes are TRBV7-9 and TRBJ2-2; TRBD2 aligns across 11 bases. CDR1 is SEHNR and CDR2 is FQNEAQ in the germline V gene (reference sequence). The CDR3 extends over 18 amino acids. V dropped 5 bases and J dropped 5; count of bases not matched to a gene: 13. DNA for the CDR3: TGTGCCAGCAGCCCCCGGCGGTTAGCGGGAGGGGGTACCGGGGAGCTGTTTTTT. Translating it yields CASSPRRLAGGGTGELFF.

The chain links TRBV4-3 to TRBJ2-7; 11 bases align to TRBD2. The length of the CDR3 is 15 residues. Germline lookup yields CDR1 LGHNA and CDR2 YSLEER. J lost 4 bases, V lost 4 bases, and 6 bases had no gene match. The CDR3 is CASSRGTSGKYEQYF. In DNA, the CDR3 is TGCGCCAGCAGCCGAGGGACTAGCGGAAAATACGAGCAGTACTTC.

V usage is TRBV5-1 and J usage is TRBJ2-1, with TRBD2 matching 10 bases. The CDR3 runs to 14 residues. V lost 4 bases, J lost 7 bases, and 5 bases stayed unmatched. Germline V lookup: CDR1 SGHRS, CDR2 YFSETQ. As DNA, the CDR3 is TGCGCCAGCAGCATCGGACTAGCGGTTAATGAGCAGTTCTTC. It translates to CASSIGLAVNEQFF.

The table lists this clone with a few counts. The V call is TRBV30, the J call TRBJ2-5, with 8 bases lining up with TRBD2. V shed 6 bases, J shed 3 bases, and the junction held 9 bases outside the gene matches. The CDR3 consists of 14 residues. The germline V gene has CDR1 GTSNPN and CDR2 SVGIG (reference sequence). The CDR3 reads CACRPGGAKETQYF. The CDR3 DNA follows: TGTGCCTGCCGCCCGGGGGGGGCGAAAGAGACCCAGTACTTC.

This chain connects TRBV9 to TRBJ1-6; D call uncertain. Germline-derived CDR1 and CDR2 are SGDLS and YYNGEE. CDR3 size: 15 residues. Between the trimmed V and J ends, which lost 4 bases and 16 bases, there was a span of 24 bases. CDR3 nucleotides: TGTGCCAGCAGCTCAGAGGGAGAGGACGTGAGGCTACTCCACTTT. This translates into CASSSEGEDVRLLHF.

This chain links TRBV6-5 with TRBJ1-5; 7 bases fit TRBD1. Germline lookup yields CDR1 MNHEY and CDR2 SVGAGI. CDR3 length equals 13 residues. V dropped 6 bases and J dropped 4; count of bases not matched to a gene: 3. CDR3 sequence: CASRTTGNQPQHF. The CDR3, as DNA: TGTGCCAGCAGAACGACAGGGAATCAGCCCCAGCATTTT.

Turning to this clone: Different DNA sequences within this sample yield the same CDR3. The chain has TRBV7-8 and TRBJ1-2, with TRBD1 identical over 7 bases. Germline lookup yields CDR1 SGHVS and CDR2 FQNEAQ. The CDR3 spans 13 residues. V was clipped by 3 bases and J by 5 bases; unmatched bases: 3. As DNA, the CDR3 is TGTGCCAGCAGCTTGGGACAGATTTATGGCTACACCTTC. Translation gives CASSLGQIYGYTF.

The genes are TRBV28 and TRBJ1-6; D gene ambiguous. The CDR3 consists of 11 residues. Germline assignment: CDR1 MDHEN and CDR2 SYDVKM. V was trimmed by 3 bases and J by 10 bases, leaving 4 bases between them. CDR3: CASSFSSPLHF. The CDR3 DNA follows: TGTGCCAGCAGTTTCTCCTCACCCCTCCACTTT.

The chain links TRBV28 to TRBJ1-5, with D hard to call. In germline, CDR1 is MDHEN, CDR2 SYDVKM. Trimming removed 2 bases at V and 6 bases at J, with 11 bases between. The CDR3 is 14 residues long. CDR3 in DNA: TGTGCCAGCAGTTTAGAAGAGGTCGGTCAGCCCCAGCATTTT. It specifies CASSLEEVGQPQHF. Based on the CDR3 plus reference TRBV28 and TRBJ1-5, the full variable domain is DVKVTQSSRYLVKRTGEKVFLECVQDMDHENMFWYRQDPGLGLRLIYFSYDVKMKEKGDIPEGYSVSREKKERFSLILESASTNQTSMYLCASSLEEVGQPQHFGDGTRLSIL.

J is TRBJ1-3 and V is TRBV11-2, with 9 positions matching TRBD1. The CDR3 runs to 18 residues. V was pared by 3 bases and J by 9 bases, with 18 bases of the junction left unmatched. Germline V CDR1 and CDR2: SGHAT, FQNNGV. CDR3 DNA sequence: TGTGCCAGCAGCTTTCACAGGGGGCGCGCGCTAAGGTGGGGCACCATATATTTT. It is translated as CASSFHRGRALRWGTIYF.

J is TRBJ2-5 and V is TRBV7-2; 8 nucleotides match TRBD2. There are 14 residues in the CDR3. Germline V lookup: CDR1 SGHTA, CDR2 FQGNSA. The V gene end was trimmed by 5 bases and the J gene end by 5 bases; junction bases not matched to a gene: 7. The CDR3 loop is CASSLNGGAETQYF. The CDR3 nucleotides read TGTGCCAGCAGCCTAAACGGGGGGGCGGAGACCCAGTACTTC.

Here the CDR3 reads CASSRQGGYNEQFF. As DNA, the CDR3 is TGTGCCAGCAGCCGACAGGGCGGCTACAATGAGCAGTTCTTC. The genes are TRBV7-9 and TRBJ2-1; TRBD1 matches 7 bases. The CDR3 length is 14 residues. Unmatched junction bases numbered 4, after V lost 5 bases and J lost 3 bases. In germline, CDR1 is SEHNR, CDR2 FQNEAQ (reference sequence).

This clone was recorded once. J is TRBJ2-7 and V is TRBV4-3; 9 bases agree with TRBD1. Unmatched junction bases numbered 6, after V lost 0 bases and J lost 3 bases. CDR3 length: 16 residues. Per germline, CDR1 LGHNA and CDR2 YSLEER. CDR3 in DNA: TGCGCCAGCAGCCAAGATTCGGACAGGGGTTTCTACGAGCAGTACTTC. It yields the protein CASSQDSDRGFYEQYF.

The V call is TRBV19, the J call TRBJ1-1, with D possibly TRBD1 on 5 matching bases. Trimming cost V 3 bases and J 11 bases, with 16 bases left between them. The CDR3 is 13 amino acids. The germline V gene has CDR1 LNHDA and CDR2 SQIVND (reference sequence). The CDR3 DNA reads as TGTGCCAGTAGTATTGGTGGGACTGGGGAGGCTTTCTTT. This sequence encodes CASSIGGTGEAFF. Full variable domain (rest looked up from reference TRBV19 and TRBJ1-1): DGGITQSPKYLFRKEGQNVTLSCEQNLNHDAMYWYRQDPGQGLRLIYYSQIVNDFQKGDIAEGYSVSREKKESFPLTVTSAQKNPTAFYLCASSIGGTGEAFFGQGTRLTVV.

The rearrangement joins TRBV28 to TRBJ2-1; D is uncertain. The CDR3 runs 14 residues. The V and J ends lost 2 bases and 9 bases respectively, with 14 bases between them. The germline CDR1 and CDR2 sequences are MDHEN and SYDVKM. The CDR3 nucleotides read TGTGCCAGCAGTTTAATACTTAGAGTTGCTGAGCAGTTCTTC. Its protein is CASSLILRVAEQFF.

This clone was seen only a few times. The CDR3 reads CASRSLAGGSYEQYF. DNA for the CDR3: TGCGCCAGCAGATCCTTAGCGGGGGGTTCCTACGAGCAGTACTTC. V usage is TRBV10-2 and J usage is TRBJ2-7; 10 bases are a match to TRBD2. The CDR3 length is 15 residues. Germline V lookup: CDR1 WSHSY, CDR2 SAAADI. J gave up 1 base and V 6 bases, and 6 bases lay outside the gene matches.

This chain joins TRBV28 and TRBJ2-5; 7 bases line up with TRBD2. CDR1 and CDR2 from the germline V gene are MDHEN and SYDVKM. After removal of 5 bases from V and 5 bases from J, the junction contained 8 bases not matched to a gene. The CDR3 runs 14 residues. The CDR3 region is CASSIGGSRETQYF. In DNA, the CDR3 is TGTGCCAGCAGTATCGGCGGGAGTCGGGAGACCCAGTACTTC.

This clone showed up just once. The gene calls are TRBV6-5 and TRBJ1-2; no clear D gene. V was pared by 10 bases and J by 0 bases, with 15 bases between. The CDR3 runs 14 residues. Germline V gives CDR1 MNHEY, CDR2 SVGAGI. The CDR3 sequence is CATAPSTANYGYTF. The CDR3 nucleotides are TGTGCCACCGCGCCCTCCACAGCTAACTATGGCTACACCTTC.

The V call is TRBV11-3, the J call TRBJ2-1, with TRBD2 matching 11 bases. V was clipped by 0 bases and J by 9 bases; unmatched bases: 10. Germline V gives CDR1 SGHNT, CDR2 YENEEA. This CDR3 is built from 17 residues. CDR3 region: CASSLDQLAGARGEQFF. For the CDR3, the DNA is TGTGCCAGCAGCTTAGACCAACTAGCGGGAGCGCGGGGTGAGCAGTTCTTC. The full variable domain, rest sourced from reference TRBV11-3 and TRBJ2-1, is EAGVVQSPRYKIIEKKQPVAFWCNPISGHNTLYWYLQNLGQGPELLIRYENEEAVDDSQLPKDRFSAERLKGVDSTLKIQPAELGDSAVYLCASSLDQLAGARGEQFFGPGTRLTVL.

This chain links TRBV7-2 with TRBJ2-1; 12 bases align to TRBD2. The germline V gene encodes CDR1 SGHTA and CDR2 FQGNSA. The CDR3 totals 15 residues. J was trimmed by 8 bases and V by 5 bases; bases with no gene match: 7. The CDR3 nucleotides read TGTGCCAGCAGCCCTACTAGCGGGAGGTTGGATGAGCAGTTCTTC. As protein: CASSPTSGRLDEQFF.

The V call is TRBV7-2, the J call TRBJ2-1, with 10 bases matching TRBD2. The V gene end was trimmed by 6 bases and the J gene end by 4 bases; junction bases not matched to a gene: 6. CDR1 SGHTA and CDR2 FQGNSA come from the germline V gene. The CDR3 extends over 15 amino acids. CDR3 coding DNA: TGTGCCAGCAGTAAGACTAGCGGGCGGTACAATGAGCAGTTCTTC. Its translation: CASSKTSGRYNEQFF.

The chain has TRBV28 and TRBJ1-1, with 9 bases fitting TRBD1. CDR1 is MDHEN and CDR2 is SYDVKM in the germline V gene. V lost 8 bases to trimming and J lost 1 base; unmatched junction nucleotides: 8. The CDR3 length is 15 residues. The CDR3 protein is CASYIPGQGNTEAFF. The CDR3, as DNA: TGTGCCAGCTATATACCGGGACAGGGGAACACTGAAGCTTTCTTT. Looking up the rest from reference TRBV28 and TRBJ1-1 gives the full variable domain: DVKVTQSSRYLVKRTGEKVFLECVQDMDHENMFWYRQDPGLGLRLIYFSYDVKMKEKGDIPEGYSVSREKKERFSLILESASTNQTSMYLCASYIPGQGNTEAFFGQGTRLTVV.

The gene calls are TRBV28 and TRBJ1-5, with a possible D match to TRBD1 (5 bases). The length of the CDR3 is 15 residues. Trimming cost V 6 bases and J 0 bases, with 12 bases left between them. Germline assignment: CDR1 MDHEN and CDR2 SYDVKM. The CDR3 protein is CASSRDSTSNQPQHF. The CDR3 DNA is TGTGCCAGCAGCCGAGACAGCACTAGCAATCAGCCCCAGCATTTT.

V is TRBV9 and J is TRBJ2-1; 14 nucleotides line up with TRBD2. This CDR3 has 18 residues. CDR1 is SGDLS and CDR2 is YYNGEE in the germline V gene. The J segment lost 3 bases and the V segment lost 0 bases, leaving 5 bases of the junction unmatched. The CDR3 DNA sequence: TGTGCCAGCAGCGTAGACAGGGGACTAGCGGGGGACTACAATGAGCAGTTCTTC. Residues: CASSVDRGLAGDYNEQFF.

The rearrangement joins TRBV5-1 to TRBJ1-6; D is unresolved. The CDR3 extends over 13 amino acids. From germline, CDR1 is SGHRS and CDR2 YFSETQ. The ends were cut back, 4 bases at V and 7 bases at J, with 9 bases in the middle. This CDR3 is CASSVTENSPLHF. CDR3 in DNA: TGCGCCAGCAGCGTTACAGAGAATTCACCCCTCCACTTT.

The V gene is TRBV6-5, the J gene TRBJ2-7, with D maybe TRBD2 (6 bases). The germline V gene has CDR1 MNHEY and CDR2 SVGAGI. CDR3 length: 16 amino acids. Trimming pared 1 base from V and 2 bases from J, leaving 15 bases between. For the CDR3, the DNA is TGTGCCAGCAGTTACTTTGGCGGGGTCGACCCCTACGAGCAGTACTTC. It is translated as CASSYFGGVDPYEQYF.